One and the same sample provided the 16 T cell receptor beta chains below, sequenced in a study of T cells after yellow fever vaccination. TCRdb redid the calling of the 5' RACE reads with MiXCR, one entry per CDR3 protein. The table records 620,000 or so distinct CDR3 sequences, roughly a sixth of them present only once. The starting material was PBMCs, obtained about 5 days after the first yellow fever vaccination. These TCRs come from a man aged 18-30 years who received the YFV17D yellow fever vaccine.

CDR3 DNA sequence: TGCGCCAGCAGCCCCTCAGGGGGGGCAAACTATGGCTACACCTTC. This translates into CASSPSGGANYGYTF. The rearrangement uses TRBV5-1 and TRBJ1-2; 7 nucleotides line up with TRBD1. Germline CDR1 reads SGHRS; CDR2 reads YFSETQ. The junction had 8 bases not matched to a gene; V was cut back by 4 bases and J by 2 bases. The CDR3 totals 15 residues.

This clonotype was counted only a few times. V usage is TRBV18 and J usage is TRBJ1-4; TRBD1 matches 8 bases. The CDR3 extends over 14 amino acids. V lost 4 bases to trimming and J lost 10 bases; unmatched junction nucleotides: 8. The germline gives CDR1 KGHSH, CDR2 LQKENI. In DNA, the CDR3 is TGTGCCAGCTCACAAGGGACAGGCACAGGAAAACTGTTTTTT. Its protein is CASSQGTGTGKLFF. The variable domain in full, with the rest retrieved from reference TRBV18 and TRBJ1-4, is NAGVMQNPRHLVRRRGQEARLRCSPMKGHSHVYWYRQLPEEGLKFMVYLQKENIIDESGMPKERFSAEFPKEGPSILRIQQVVRGDSAAYFCASSQGTGTGKLFFGSGTQLSVL.

This clonotype was recorded a few times. V usage is TRBV12-3 or TRBV12-4 and J usage is TRBJ2-1, with 7 nucleotides matching TRBD2. The CDR3 runs to 13 residues. The V segment lost 7 bases and the J segment 9 bases; nucleotides outside the gene matches: 9. The CDR3 DNA reads as TGTGCCAGCACCTTGGGGGAGGGGATTGAGCAGTTCTTC. Its protein is CASTLGEGIEQFF.

This clonotype was found many times. The chain joins TRBV27 to TRBJ1-5; D remains unclear. The germline V gene has CDR1 MNHEY and CDR2 SMNVEV (reference sequence). This CDR3 is built from 13 residues. Trimming shortened V by 2 bases and J by 8 bases, and 10 bases separated the two germline ends. DNA of the CDR3: TGTGCCAGCAGTTTAGGTGTTCCAGAGCCCCAGCATTTT. This sequence encodes CASSLGVPEPQHF.

This clonotype was seen a handful of times. The V call is TRBV7-9, the J call TRBJ1-1, with a tentative D call TRBD1 (5 bases). There are 15 residues in the CDR3. Germline V CDR1 and CDR2: SEHNR, FQNEAQ (reference sequence). The V end lost 5 bases, the J end lost 1 base, and 14 bases lay between the germline ends. The CDR3 coding sequence is TGTGCCAGCAGCACCCGACAGATATCGAACACTGAAGCTTTCTTT. Its protein product is CASSTRQISNTEAFF.

This chain uses TRBV5-1 with TRBJ1-1, with 8 bases identical to TRBD1. With 1 base clipped from V and 3 bases from J, the junction kept 5 bases outside the gene matches. This CDR3 contains 15 residues. From germline, CDR1 is SGHRS and CDR2 YFSETQ. CDR3 residues: CASSLTGGEDTEAFF. Written as DNA, the CDR3 is TGCGCCAGCAGCTTGACAGGGGGAGAGGACACTGAAGCTTTCTTT.

There are a few counts of this clonotype. The chain couples TRBV20-1 to TRBJ2-5; 7 nucleotides agree with TRBD2. CDR3 size: 16 residues. J was trimmed by 0 bases and V by 4 bases; bases with no gene match: 11. Germline CDR1 reads DFQATT; CDR2 reads SNEGSKA (reference sequence). The CDR3 loop reads CSAKPSGGVYQETQYF. The CDR3 bases are TGCAGTGCTAAACCTAGTGGGGGGGTTTACCAAGAGACCCAGTACTTC.

The chain carries TRBV6-2 or TRBV6-3 and TRBJ1-1; D possibly corresponds to TRBD1 (5 bases). Trimming took off 4 bases at V and 1 base at J, with 13 bases between the two ends. In germline, CDR1 is MNHEY, CDR2 SVGEGT. The length of the CDR3 is 15 residues. CDR3 sequence: CASSSHRGSNTEAFF. DNA of the CDR3: TGTGCCAGCAGTTCCCACCGGGGGTCGAACACTGAAGCTTTCTTT.

CDR3 amino acids: CSARRQATGELFF. The CDR3 DNA reads TGCAGTGCTAGACGACAGGCCACCGGGGAGCTGTTTTTT. The chain combines TRBV20-1 with TRBJ2-2, with a possible D match to TRBD1 (6 bases). This CDR3 has 13 amino acids. Between the trimmed V and J ends, which lost 2 bases and 4 bases, there was a span of 8 bases. Germline CDR1 and CDR2: DFQATT and SNEGSKA (reference sequence).

V usage is TRBV6-2 or TRBV6-3 and J usage is TRBJ2-5, with D possibly being TRBD2 (6 bases). V was pared by 5 bases and J by 5 bases, with 18 bases between. Germline values: CDR1 MNHEY, CDR2 SVGEGT. The CDR3 loop spans 15 amino acids. The CDR3 loop is CASSRPTSLGETQYF. The CDR3 nucleotides read TGTGCCAGCAGTCGCCCGACTAGTTTGGGGGAGACCCAGTACTTC.

J is TRBJ2-3 and V is TRBV7-9, with D possibly TRBD1 on 5 matching bases. Germline assignment: CDR1 SEHNR and CDR2 FQNEAQ (reference sequence). V lost 1 base, J lost 6 bases, and 11 bases lay in between. The CDR3 spans 14 residues. This chain's CDR3 is CASSLVSDTDTQYF. CDR3 bases: TGTGCCAGCAGCTTAGTGTCGGACACCGATACGCAGTATTTT.

This chain joins TRBV6-1 and TRBJ2-7; TRBD1 aligns across 8 bases. In germline, CDR1 is MNHNS, CDR2 SASEGT. After removal of 3 bases from V and 3 bases from J, the junction contained 4 bases not matched to a gene. The CDR3 has 14 amino acids. The CDR3 sequence: CASSDLGQVYEQYF. CDR3 DNA sequence: TGTGCCAGCAGTGATCTGGGACAGGTCTACGAGCAGTACTTC.

This clonotype was seen only a few times. J is TRBJ1-5 and V is TRBV20-1; D ambiguous. The germline gives CDR1 DFQATT, CDR2 SNEGSKA (reference sequence). The CDR3 contains 13 residues. V was pared by 4 bases and J by 7 bases, with 14 bases between. The CDR3 protein is CSAIGDLRQPQHF. DNA for the CDR3: TGCAGTGCTATAGGTGACTTAAGGCAGCCCCAGCATTTT.

The rearrangement joins TRBV9 to TRBJ2-3; weak D call: TRBD1 (5 bases). V lost 0 bases and J 0 bases, leaving 8 bases between the germline ends. Germline V gene data show CDR1 as SGDLS and CDR2 as YYNGEE. The CDR3 loop spans 15 amino acids. This chain's CDR3 is CASSVGTKSTDTQYF. DNA for the CDR3: TGTGCCAGCAGCGTAGGGACAAAGAGCACAGATACGCAGTATTTT. The whole variable domain, remainder taken from reference TRBV9 and TRBJ2-3, is DSGVTQTPKHLITATGQRVTLRCSPRSGDLSVYWYQQSLDQGLQFLIQYYNGEERAKGNILERFSAQQFPDLHSELNLSSLELGDSALYFCASSVGTKSTDTQYFGPGTRLTVL.

The rearrangement uses TRBV5-1 and TRBJ2-3; D might be TRBD1 (6 bases). Germline CDR1 is SGHRS and CDR2 is YFSETQ. CDR3 length: 16 amino acids. Deletions cut 4 bases from V and 1 base from J, with 16 bases between. The CDR3 is CASSLQRGMGTDTQYF. The CDR3 DNA sequence: TGCGCCAGCAGCCTTCAGAGGGGGATGGGCACAGATACGCAGTATTTT.

Only a few counts were recorded for this clonotype. This chain connects TRBV6-2 or TRBV6-3 to TRBJ2-1; D uncertain. The CDR3 is 13 amino acids. V shed 7 bases and J shed 7 bases, with 14 bases lying between them. CDR1 and CDR2 from the germline V gene are MNHEY and SVGEGT. CDR3 amino acids: CASNDHISNEQFF. The CDR3 nucleotides read TGTGCCAGCAATGATCATATTAGTAATGAGCAGTTCTTC.